This TCR beta chain was identified during a study of blood T cells in healthy people across ages (dated by TCRdb to the mid-2010s). For the study in its entirety: Template switching captured roughly one uniquely barcoded TCR beta cDNA molecule per two T cells in model experiments. The donors were split into four age groups: young (average 16 years), middle-aged (around 37), aged (over 55) and long-lived (approximately 80). Age-related changes in TCR beta repertoire diversity were measured in the study by deep sequencing normalized with unique cDNA molecular identifiers. Using the same blood draw, the study looked at two additional independent replicas of 1 million unique cDNA reads for two donors, one aged 18 to 30 and the other aged 80 or older. To avoid experimental bias, donors of different ages were randomly spread across the sequencing lanes.

As for this clonotype: The target of this receptor is not known. This clone may be a read error of a much larger clone one base away.

Study-wide findings and limitations: Estimates of total diversity from one million sequenced T cells were regarded as lower bounds and underestimates. As age increased, observed TCR beta diversity per million T cells dropped in a roughly linear way, and a significant reduction was already evident by age around 41. Donor CMV infection status was unknown, potentially confounding age-related changes in expanded clonotypes. The percentage of naive T cells measured by flow cytometry correlated strongly with observed TCR beta diversity. The long-lived group showed more naive CD4+ T cells, fewer expanded clones and increased TCR diversity than the aged group, suggesting age selection. Because profiling used bulk unsorted PBMCs, naive and antigen-experienced compartments could not be compared conclusively.

Donors were roughly 40 systemically healthy Caucasian individuals from Russia aged 6 to 90 years. Approximately 9 milliliters of peripheral blood were collected from each donor into EDTA-treated Vacutainer tubes. Ficoll-Paque density-gradient centrifugation was used to isolate PBMCs, with at least 7 million per sample. Total RNA, at least 6 micrograms per sample, was extracted from PBMCs with Trizol reagent. For every donor, an aliquot of PBMCs went through flow cytometry to measure the percentages of naive CD45RAhigh/CD27high T cells. The protocol used for the library was 5' RACE. Sequencer: Illumina HiSeq 2500. The second PCR ran for roughly 7 to 12 cycles and used a J-beta primer mix along with a sample-barcoded 5' primer. Each TCR beta cDNA molecule received a unique molecular identifier from a template-switch 5' adaptor carrying 12 random nucleotides. Each sample yielded at least 2.5 million CDR3-containing paired-end reads. First-strand cDNA was synthesized from all RNA with the Mint cDNA synthesis kit, primed by a TRBC-specific oligonucleotide. Following uracil-DNA glycosylase treatment, a first 18-cycle PCR with universal primers M1SS and BC2_uni_R was performed on all cDNA. Regarding the original processing steps: For normalization, 1 million high-quality reads, each with a distinct molecular identifier, were randomly selected from each sample. Reads sharing molecular identifiers were discarded rather than binned into consensus sequences. CDR3 identification, clonotype clustering and error correction used MiTCR with a Q25 quality threshold and the strictest error-elimination algorithm. A nonparametric unseen species model using Euler transformation provided a lower-bound estimate of total TCR beta diversity. Starting from the raw public reads, TCRdb applied fastp trimming at Q25, assembled clones with MiXCR and retained in-frame beta chains. Identical CDR3 protein sequences are pooled into one entry, listed with their most common genes and DNA. For this entry, the V and J calls and clone size follow TCRdb and not the study's own pipeline. In this sample the table shows some 670,000 distinct CDR3 sequences, roughly half of which occur a single time. 13% of the sample comes from the top ten.

Germline trimming amounts to 8 bases on V and 6 bases on J, with 16 as the count of junction bases outside the gene matches. The germline V gene sets CDR1 to SGHVS and CDR2 to FNYEAQ. The CDR3 has 16 amino acids, counting the end cysteine and phenylalanine. Only the CDR3 part of the read is kept: 48 bases, read in frame from the first base. The sample comprised blood. The TCR comes from a woman of 80 years or more in good health. The chain uses TRBV7-6 and TRBJ2-3, and 8 bases in between align with TRBD2. This receptor carries the CDR3 CASGSTPSGGGDTQYF. The sequence in DNA is TGTGCCAGCGGCTCAACCCCTTCCGGGGGGGGCGATACGCAGTATTTT.